This TCR beta chain was identified during a study of shared clonotypes between healthy human individuals. Every donor was a Caucasian adult from Nashville, Tennessee. Trimming stripped 3 bases from V and 5 bases from J, with 22 bases between. The CDR3 spans 17 residues. In germline, CDR1 is MDHEN, CDR2 SYDVKM. TCRdb keeps only in-frame clones here, not all; method: immunoSEQ multiplex PCR. The table includes some 2.1 million clones, 90% to 95% detected once. The rearrangement links TRBV28 to TRBJ1-2; D might be TRBD1 (5 bases). The receptor was derived from a man between 18 and 35 years old in good health. Material for sequencing was naive CD4+ T cells sorted from blood. The subset is: CD45RA+ positively selected. The CDR3 loop is CASSFGGGNPLTYGYTF. For the CDR3, the DNA is TGTGCCAGCAGTTTCGGGGGAGGAAACCCTCTAACGTATGGCTACACCTTC.